The source of this T cell receptor (beta chain) is a study of regulatory T cells in long-lasting Graves disease (dated by TCRdb to the early 2020s). The study in broad terms: Persistent Graves' disease meant more than 5 years of antithyroid drug treatment with TSH receptor autoantibodies that stayed positive. A total of 35 or so samples were covered by TCR sequencing, comprising some 13 persistent and around 20 newly diagnosed Graves' disease patients. The study was registered as a clinical trial and conducted in China. This study used TCR sequencing and RNA sequencing of peripheral blood to compare persistent Graves' disease patients against newly diagnosed Graves' disease patients. Antithyroid drugs had been taken for approximately 10 years on average by persistent Graves' disease patients in the clinical cohort.

This clonotype was observed many times. Its antigen remains unidentified. Nothing much larger sits one base from this clone, and base qualities are not available. Results and caveats for the whole study, not just this receptor: Patients with persistent disease shared more public clonotypes (around 2,500) than newly diagnosed patients did (about 970). Compared with newly diagnosed patients, patients with persistent Graves' disease had lower TCR Shannon entropy and fewer highly expanded clones, which suggests clonal expansion. Peripheral blood alone was examined, since thyroid tissue, which constituted the primary lesion, could not be accessed. Sequencing and analysis were limited to the TCR beta chain. The small sample size was acknowledged by the authors as a limitation that may reduce accuracy. TRBV28, TRBJ1-2 and TRBJ2-5 were preferentially used in persistent disease, while TRBV20-1 and TRBJ2-1 were favored in newly diagnosed disease.

Taken with the paper, the label for time point translates to: persistent/refractory GD, antithyroid drugs over 5 years with positive TRAb. For both TCR sequencing and RNA sequencing, RNA was extracted from PBMCs using TRIzol. Graves' disease was diagnosed according to American Thyroid Association guidelines. Patients were recruited from an endocrinology department in Xi'an, China. From each patient, roughly 9 milliliters of peripheral blood was collected into an EDTA anticoagulant tube. PBMCs were isolated by Ficoll Paque Plus density gradient separation without further T cell sorting. An Agilent 2100 Bioanalyzer and agarose gel were used to assess RNA quality, and a NanoDrop 2000 was used to measure RNA concentration. Preparation of the library involved multiplex PCR. Sequencing was performed on an Illumina HiSeq 4000. CDR3 regions were amplified by Arm-PCR with iRepertoire HTBI primers to construct TCR beta libraries. Before sequencing, the PCR products went through gel purification. The authors processed their data as follows. Gene usage analysis of CDR3 amino acid clonotypes used the approximately 62 TRBV and around 13 TRBJ segments found across samples. COPE and FqMerger were used to merge filtered high-quality paired reads into contigs. BLAST was used to align contigs to IMGT TRBV, TRBD and TRBJ reference genes, with CDR3 defined following IMGT. Any clonotype with a frequency above 0.1% was classified as a highly expanded clone. Shannon entropy served as the measure of repertoire diversity, while the Gini coefficient captured V-J evenness. Public clonotypes were defined as clonotypes shared by more than one individual. TCRdb reran the public reads through fastp at Q25 and MiXCR, keeping productive beta chains. Rows merge per CDR3 protein into single entries with the most common DNA and genes. TCRdb's processing, not the authors' own work, is the source of the V and J calls. The sample includes 400,000 to 500,000 distinct CDR3 sequences, with more than 20% observed a single time. The ten largest clones represent 7% to 10% of the sample.

V sheds 2 bases and J sheds 3 bases, leaving 7 bases between their ends. The CDR3 contains 13 residues, cysteine and phenylalanine counted. Only the CDR3 part of the read is kept: 39 bases, read in frame from the first base. The sequencing used peripheral blood mononuclear cells (PBMCs), collected when the disease was refractory, from a patient treated with antithyroid drugs. Recombination joined TRBV12-3 or TRBV12-4 with TRBJ2-5, with no confidently assigned D gene. This sequence originates from a female donor with Graves disease. The CDR3 in this case is CASSLSKEETQYF. The nucleotides read TGTGCCAGCAGTTTATCAAAGGAAGAGACCCAGTACTTC.